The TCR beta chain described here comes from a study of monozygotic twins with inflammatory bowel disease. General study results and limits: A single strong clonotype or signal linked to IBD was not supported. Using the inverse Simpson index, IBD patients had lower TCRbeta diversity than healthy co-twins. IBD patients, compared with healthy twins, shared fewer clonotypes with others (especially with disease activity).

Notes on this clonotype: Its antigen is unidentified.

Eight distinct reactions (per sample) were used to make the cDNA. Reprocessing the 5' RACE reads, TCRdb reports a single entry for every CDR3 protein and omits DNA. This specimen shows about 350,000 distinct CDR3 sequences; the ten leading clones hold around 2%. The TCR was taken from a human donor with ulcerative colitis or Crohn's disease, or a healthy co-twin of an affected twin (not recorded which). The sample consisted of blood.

The CDR3: CASSHRTAEQYF. The V call is TRBV7-9, the J call TRBJ2-7; TCRdb returns TRBD1, unconfirmable since there is no DNA. This CDR3 spans 12 amino acids. CDR1 is SEHNR, CDR2 FQNEAQ, per germline (reference sequence).